This T cell receptor (beta chain) was obtained from a study of T cell responses to AZD1222 COVID-19 vaccine. Study-wide findings and caveats: Mostly white British, mostly female donors; authors suggested clonal diversity may be underestimated.

With respect to this clone: Its cognate antigen is unknown.

The data were produced by immunoSEQ multiplex PCR, yet TCRdb's version contains in-frame clones alone and is incomplete. The data contain roughly 180,000 clones, approximately 90% of them singletons. Material: peripheral blood, obtained 28 days after the second AZD1222 dose. This TCR was recovered from an adult who received the AZD1222 COVID-19 vaccine.

CDR3 sequence (DNA): TGCGCCAGCAGCGCCATGACAGGGACTTTCGGCACTGAAGCTTTCTTT. It translates to CASSAMTGTFGTEAFF. The gene calls are TRBV5-1 and TRBJ1-1; 7 bases agree with TRBD1. This CDR3 has 16 amino acids. Losses at the gene ends were 4 bases for V and 4 bases for J; bases not matched to a gene: 13. Per germline, CDR1 SGHRS and CDR2 YFSETQ.